This T cell receptor beta chain was sequenced in a study of blood T cell repertoires in COVID-19. The CDR3 runs to 16 residues. From germline, CDR1 is MNHNY and CDR2 SVGAGI (reference sequence). The V gene lost 2 bases and the J gene lost 4 bases, with 18 bases spanning the gap. TCRdb's copy holds only in-frame clones and misses some; the assay was immunoSEQ multiplex PCR. This sample has about 130,000 clones; around 86% occur once, and the top ten carry 15% to 20%. This receptor was obtained from a woman between 50 and 59 years old who had recovered from COVID-19. The rearrangement uses TRBV6-6 and TRBJ2-7; the D gene is possibly TRBD2 (6 bases). Sequencing used peripheral blood. The CDR3 region is CASSYGGTDRPYEQYF. The CDR3 DNA reads TGTGCCAGCAGTTACGGAGGGACGGATCGCCCTTACGAGCAGTACTTC.